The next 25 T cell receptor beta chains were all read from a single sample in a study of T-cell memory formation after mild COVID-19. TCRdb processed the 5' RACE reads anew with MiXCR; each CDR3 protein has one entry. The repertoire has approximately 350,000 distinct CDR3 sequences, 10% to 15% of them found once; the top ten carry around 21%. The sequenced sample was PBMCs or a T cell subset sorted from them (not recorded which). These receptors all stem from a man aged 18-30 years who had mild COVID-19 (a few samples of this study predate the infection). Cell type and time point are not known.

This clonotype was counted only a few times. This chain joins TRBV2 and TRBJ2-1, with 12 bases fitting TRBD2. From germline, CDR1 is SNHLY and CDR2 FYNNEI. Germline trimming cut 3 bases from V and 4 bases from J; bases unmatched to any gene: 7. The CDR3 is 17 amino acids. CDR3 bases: TGTGCCAGCAGTGACGCCTTACTAGCGGGGGGTTACAATGAGCAGTTCTTC. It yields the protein CASSDALLAGGYNEQFF.

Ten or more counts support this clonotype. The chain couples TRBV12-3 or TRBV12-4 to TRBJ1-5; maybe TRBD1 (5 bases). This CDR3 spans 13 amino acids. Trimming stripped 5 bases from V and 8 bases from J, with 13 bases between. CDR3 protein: CASSLDSQKPQHF. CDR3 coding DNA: TGTGCCAGCAGTCTAGACAGCCAAAAGCCCCAGCATTTT.

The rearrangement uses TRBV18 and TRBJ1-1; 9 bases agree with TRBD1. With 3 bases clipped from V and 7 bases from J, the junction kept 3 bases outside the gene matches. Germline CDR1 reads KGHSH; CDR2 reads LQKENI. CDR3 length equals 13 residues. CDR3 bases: TGTGCCAGCTCACCCCTGACAGGGGGTGAAGCTTTCTTT. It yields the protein CASSPLTGGEAFF.

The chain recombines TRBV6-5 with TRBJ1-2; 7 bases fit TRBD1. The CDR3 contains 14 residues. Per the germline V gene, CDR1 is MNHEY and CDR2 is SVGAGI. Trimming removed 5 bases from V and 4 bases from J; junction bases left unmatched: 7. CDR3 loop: CASSQGGTVYGYTF. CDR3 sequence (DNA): TGTGCCAGCAGTCAGGGGGGGACGGTCTATGGCTACACCTTC.

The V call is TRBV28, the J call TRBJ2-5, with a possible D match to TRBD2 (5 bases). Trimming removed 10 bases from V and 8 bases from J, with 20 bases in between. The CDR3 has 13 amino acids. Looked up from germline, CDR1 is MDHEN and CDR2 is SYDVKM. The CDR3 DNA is TGTGCCACAAGTGGGTCACCGGGGTTCACCCAGTACTTC. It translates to CATSGSPGFTQYF.

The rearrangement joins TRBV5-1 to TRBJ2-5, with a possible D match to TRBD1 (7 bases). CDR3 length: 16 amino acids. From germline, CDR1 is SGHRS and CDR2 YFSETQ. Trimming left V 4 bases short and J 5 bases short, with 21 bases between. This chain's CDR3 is CASSPGGLTGAETQYF. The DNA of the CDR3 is TGCGCCAGCAGCCCAGGGGGACTGACCGGGGCCGAGACCCAGTACTTC.

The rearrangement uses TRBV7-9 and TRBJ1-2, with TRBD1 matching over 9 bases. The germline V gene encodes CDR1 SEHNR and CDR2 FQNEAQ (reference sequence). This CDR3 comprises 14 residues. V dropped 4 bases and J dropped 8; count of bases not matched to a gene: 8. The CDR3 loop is CASSSPQGAEGYTF. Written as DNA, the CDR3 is TGTGCCAGCAGCTCCCCACAGGGGGCGGAAGGCTACACCTTC.

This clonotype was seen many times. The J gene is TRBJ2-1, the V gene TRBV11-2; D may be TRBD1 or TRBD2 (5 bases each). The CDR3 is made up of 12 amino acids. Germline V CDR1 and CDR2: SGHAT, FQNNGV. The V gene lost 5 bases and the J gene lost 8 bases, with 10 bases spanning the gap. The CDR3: CASSLGRDEQFF. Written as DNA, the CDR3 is TGTGCCAGCAGCCTGGGGCGGGATGAGCAGTTCTTC.

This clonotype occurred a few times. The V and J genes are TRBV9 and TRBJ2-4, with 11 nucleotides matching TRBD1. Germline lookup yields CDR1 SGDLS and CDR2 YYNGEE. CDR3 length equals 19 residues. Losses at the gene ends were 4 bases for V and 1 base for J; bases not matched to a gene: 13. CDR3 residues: CASSTQPGQGASAKNIQYF. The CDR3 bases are TGTGCCAGCAGCACCCAACCCGGACAGGGGGCGAGCGCCAAAAACATTCAGTACTTC.

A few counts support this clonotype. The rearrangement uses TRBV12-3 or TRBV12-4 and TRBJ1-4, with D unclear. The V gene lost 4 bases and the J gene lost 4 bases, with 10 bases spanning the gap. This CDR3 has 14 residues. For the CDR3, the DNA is TGTGCCAGCAGTTCCTACAGCGTTAATGAAAAACTGTTTTTT. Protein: CASSSYSVNEKLFF.

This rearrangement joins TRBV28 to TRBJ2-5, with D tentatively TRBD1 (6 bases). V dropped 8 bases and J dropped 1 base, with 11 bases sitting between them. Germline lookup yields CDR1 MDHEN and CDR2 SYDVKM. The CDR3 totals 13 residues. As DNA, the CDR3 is TGTGCCAGCGTCAGGGGAATCCAAGAGACCCAGTACTTC. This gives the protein CASVRGIQETQYF.

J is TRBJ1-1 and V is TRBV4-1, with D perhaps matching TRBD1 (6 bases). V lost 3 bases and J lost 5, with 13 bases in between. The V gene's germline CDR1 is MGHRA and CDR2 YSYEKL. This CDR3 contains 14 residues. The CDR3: CASSHLQGGTEAFF. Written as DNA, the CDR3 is TGCGCCAGCAGCCATTTACAGGGAGGAACTGAAGCTTTCTTT.

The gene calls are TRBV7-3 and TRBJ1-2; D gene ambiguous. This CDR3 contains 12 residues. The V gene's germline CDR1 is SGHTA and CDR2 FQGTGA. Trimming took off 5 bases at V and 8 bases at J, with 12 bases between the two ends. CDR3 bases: TGTGCCAGCAGCAAGACCGGGAGGGGCTACACCTTC. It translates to CASSKTGRGYTF.

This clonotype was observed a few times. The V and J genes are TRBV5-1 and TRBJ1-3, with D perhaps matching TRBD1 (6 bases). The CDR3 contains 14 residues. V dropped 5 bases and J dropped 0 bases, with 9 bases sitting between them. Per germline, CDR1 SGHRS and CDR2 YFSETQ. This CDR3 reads CASRQQGSGNTIYF. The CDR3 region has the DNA TGCGCCAGCAGACAACAGGGCTCTGGAAACACCATATATTTT.

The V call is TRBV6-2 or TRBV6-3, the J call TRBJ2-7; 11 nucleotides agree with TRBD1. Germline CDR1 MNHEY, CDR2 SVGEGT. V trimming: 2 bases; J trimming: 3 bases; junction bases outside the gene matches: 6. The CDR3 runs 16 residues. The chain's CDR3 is CASSYPTGTGGYEQYV. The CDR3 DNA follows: TGTGCCAGCAGTTACCCTACCGGGACAGGGGGCTACGAGCAGTACGTC.

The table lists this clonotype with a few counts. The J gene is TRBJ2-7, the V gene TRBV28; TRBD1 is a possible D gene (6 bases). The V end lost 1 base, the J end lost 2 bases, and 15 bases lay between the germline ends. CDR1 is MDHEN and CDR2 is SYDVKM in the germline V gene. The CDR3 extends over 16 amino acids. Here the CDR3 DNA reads TGTGCCAGCAGTTTATCTCTCCGCCGGGACACCTACGAGCAGTACGTC. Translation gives CASSLSLRRDTYEQYV.

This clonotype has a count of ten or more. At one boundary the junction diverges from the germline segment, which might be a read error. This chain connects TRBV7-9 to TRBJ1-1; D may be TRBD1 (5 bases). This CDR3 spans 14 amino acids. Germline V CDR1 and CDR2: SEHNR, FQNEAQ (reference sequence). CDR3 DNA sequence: TGCGCCAGCAGCTTCGGACAAGCGAACACTGAAGCTTTCTTT. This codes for CASSFGQANTEAFF.

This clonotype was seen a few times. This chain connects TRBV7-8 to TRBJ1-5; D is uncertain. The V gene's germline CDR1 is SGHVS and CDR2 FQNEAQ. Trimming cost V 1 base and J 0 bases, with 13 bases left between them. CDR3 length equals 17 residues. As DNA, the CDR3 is TGTGCCAGCAGCTTAGTCCGGTTCCCCAATAGCAATCAGCCCCAGCATTTT. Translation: CASSLVRFPNSNQPQHF.

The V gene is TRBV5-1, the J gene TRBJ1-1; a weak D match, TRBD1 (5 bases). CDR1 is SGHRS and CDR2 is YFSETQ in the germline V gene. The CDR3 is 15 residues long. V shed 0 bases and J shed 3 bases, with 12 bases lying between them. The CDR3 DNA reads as TGCGCCAGCAGCTTGGCCGGGGGACGCGACACTGAAGCTTTCTTT. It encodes CASSLAGGRDTEAFF.

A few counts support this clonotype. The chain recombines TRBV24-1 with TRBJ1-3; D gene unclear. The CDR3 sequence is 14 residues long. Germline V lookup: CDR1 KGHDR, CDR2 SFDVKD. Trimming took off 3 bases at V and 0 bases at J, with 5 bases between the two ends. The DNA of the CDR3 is TGTGCCACCAGTGATCCTGGCTCTGGAAACACCATATATTTT. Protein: CATSDPGSGNTIYF.

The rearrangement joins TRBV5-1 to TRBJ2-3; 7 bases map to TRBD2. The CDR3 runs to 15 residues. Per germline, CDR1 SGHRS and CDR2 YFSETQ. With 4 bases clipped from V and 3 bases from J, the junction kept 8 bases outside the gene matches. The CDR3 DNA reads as TGCGCCAGCAGCCCCTGGGGGGGGAATACAGATACGCAGTATTTT. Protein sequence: CASSPWGGNTDTQYF.

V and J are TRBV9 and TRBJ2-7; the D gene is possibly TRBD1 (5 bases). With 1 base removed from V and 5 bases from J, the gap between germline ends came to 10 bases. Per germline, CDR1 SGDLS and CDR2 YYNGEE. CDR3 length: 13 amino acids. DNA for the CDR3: TGTGCCAGCAGCGTACAGGGCCGCCACGAGCAGTACTTC. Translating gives CASSVQGRHEQYF.

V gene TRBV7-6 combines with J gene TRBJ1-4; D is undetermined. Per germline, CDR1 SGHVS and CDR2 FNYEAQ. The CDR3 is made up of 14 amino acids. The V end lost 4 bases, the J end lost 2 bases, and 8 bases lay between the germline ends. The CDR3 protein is CASSSAETNEKLFF. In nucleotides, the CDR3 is TGTGCCAGCAGCTCAGCCGAGACTAATGAAAAACTGTTTTTT.

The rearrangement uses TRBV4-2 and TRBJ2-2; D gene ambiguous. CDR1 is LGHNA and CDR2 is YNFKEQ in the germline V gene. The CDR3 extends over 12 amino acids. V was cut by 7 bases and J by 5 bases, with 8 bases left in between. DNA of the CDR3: TGTGCCAGCAACGTCGGTACCGGGGAGCTGTTTTTT. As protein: CASNVGTGELFF.

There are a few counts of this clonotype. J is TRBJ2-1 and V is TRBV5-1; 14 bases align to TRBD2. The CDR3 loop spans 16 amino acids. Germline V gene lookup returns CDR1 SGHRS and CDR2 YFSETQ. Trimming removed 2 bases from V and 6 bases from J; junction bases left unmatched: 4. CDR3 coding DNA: TGCGCCAGCAGCTTCCCGACTAGCGGGGGGGCCAATGAGCAGTTCTTC. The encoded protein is CASSFPTSGGANEQFF.